What follows are 27 T cell receptor beta chains derived from one specimen sequenced in a study of blood T cells in healthy people across ages. A J-beta primer mix and a sample-barcoded 5' primer were used in a second PCR of about 7 to 12 cycles. Each CDR3 protein gets one entry after TCRdb re-called the 5' RACE reads with MiXCR. The data contain about 1.6 million distinct CDR3 sequences, almost 35% of them singletons. What was sequenced was blood. These receptors were taken from a woman in her twenties or thirties in good health.

The chain carries TRBV20-1 and TRBJ2-3, with TRBD2 matching over 14 bases. The CDR3 sequence is 18 residues long. Germline assignment: CDR1 DFQATT and CDR2 SNEGSKA (reference sequence). V lost 7 bases to trimming and J lost 6 bases; unmatched junction nucleotides: 18. CDR3 bases: TGCAGTGTAGTTGGCCTCTTGGGGACTAGCGGGAGTCGCGATACGCAGTATTTT. Amino acids: CSVVGLLGTSGSRDTQYF.

The rearrangement joins TRBV27 to TRBJ1-6; D call uncertain. This CDR3 has 13 amino acids. Deletions cut 3 bases from V and 10 bases from J, with 10 bases between. CDR1 MNHEY and CDR2 SMNVEV come from the germline V gene (reference sequence). Here the CDR3 reads CASSLVVRSPLHF. CDR3 DNA sequence: TGTGCCAGCAGTTTGGTGGTCCGGTCACCCCTCCACTTT.

The J gene is TRBJ2-5, the V gene TRBV5-4, with 7 bases matching TRBD1. The CDR3 has 15 amino acids. Losses at the gene ends were 5 bases for V and 2 bases for J; bases not matched to a gene: 9. In germline, CDR1 is SGHNT, CDR2 YYREEE (reference sequence). CDR3 nucleotides: TGTGCCAGCAGACGACAGGGCTATACTCAAGAGACCCAGTACTTC. Its translation is CASRRQGYTQETQYF.

This clonotype has only one observation. J is TRBJ1-3 and V is TRBV12-3 or TRBV12-4, with D maybe TRBD1 (5 bases). Trimming pared 6 bases from V and 0 bases from J, leaving 9 bases between. The CDR3 spans 14 residues. The CDR3 reads CASSSGTSGNTIYF. Here the CDR3 DNA reads TGTGCCAGCAGCTCTGGGACCTCTGGAAACACCATATATTTT.

This clonotype was seen only a few times. This chain uses TRBV5-1 with TRBJ2-1; 9 bases are a match to TRBD1. This CDR3 has 15 residues. The V gene end was trimmed by 1 base and the J gene end by 5 bases; junction bases not matched to a gene: 4. Germline V CDR1 and CDR2: SGHRS, YFSETQ. Here the CDR3 DNA reads TGCGCCAGCAGCTTGCAGGGACAGGGAAACAATGAGCAGTTCTTC. Encoded protein: CASSLQGQGNNEQFF.

This clonotype has more than one count but fewer than ten. The J gene is TRBJ2-7, the V gene TRBV30, with D tentatively TRBD1 or TRBD2 (5 bases each). From germline, CDR1 is GTSNPN and CDR2 SVGIG (reference sequence). This CDR3 region has 14 residues. Between the trimmed V and J ends, which lost 0 bases and 3 bases, there was a span of 12 bases. Here the CDR3 reads CAWSVGTVFYEQYF. DNA for the CDR3: TGTGCCTGGAGTGTAGGGACGGTGTTCTACGAGCAGTACTTC.

CDR3 DNA: TGTGCCAGCACCGTGCCCTCCTTCTCTGGGGCCAACGTCCTGACTTTC. Its protein is CASTVPSFSGANVLTF. The chain couples TRBV6-1 to TRBJ2-6, with unresolved D. This CDR3 contains 16 residues. V lost 7 bases, J lost 0 bases, and 13 bases lay in between. CDR1 and CDR2 (germline): MNHNS, SASEGT.

This chain links TRBV2 with TRBJ1-2; TRBD1 might be the D (5 bases). Trimming left V 8 bases short and J 4 bases short, with 14 bases between. Germline V gene data show CDR1 as SNHLY and CDR2 as FYNNEI. This CDR3 spans 13 amino acids. The CDR3 DNA follows: TGTGCCAGCCAGGCGGGGGAAGTCTATGGCTACACCTTC. Residues: CASQAGEVYGYTF.

The chain links TRBV10-3 to TRBJ2-1; D perhaps matches TRBD2 (6 bases). From germline, CDR1 is ENHRY and CDR2 SYGVKD. This CDR3 is built from 14 residues. V was pared by 6 bases and J by 10 bases, with 19 bases between. The CDR3 nucleotides are TGTGCCATCAGCGAAGGGACTCCGTCAGGAGAGCAGTTCTTC. Translation gives CAISEGTPSGEQFF.

Only a few counts were recorded for this clonotype. The rearrangement uses TRBV4-1 and TRBJ2-1; possibly TRBD2 for D (6 bases). CDR1 and CDR2 (germline): MGHRA, YSYEKL. The CDR3 runs to 15 residues. The V end lost 3 bases, the J end lost 4 bases, and 13 bases lay between the germline ends. CDR3 protein: CASSQLGTPYNEQFF. The CDR3 DNA follows: TGCGCCAGCAGCCAGCTCGGGACTCCGTACAATGAGCAGTTCTTC.

The V gene is TRBV7-6, the J gene TRBJ1-1; D unresolved. This CDR3 is built from 14 residues. The V gene lost 1 base and the J gene lost 2 bases, with 8 bases spanning the gap. In germline, CDR1 is SGHVS, CDR2 FNYEAQ. The CDR3 DNA is TGTGCCAGCAGCTTAGAGATCCTTAACACTGAAGCTTTCTTT. Its translation: CASSLEILNTEAFF.

The chain joins TRBV5-1 to TRBJ2-5; TRBD1 matches 9 bases. V gave up 5 bases and J gave up 3 bases; unmatched junction bases: 8. The CDR3 contains 15 residues. Germline-derived CDR1 and CDR2 are SGHRS and YFSETQ. As DNA, the CDR3 is TGCGCCAGCAGGACGAGGACAGGGGATGAAGAGACCCAGTACTTC. Its protein is CASRTRTGDEETQYF.

The rearrangement uses TRBV20-1 and TRBJ2-5; TRBD1 is a possible D gene (6 bases). The CDR3 is 13 amino acids. Germline CDR1 and CDR2: DFQATT and SNEGSKA (reference sequence). V was pared by 5 bases and J by 7 bases, with 17 bases between. CDR3 amino acids: CSALTGSSGTQYF. CDR3 bases: TGCAGTGCTCTAACAGGGTCCTCCGGGACCCAGTACTTC.

This chain connects TRBV28 to TRBJ2-5, with 7 bases matching TRBD2. After removal of 6 bases from V and 11 bases from J, the junction contained 15 bases not matched to a gene. The CDR3 totals 14 residues. Germline CDR1 reads MDHEN; CDR2 reads SYDVKM. The CDR3 coding sequence is TGTGCCAGCAGATCCAGCGGGACCTCCGGGGAGCAGTACTTC. Amino acid sequence: CASRSSGTSGEQYF.

This clonotype was observed a few times. The chain couples TRBV30 to TRBJ2-7; perhaps TRBD1 as D (6 bases). V shed 2 bases and J shed 7 bases, with 12 bases lying between them. Germline V gene data show CDR1 as GTSNPN and CDR2 as SVGIG (reference sequence). The CDR3 extends over 12 amino acids. CDR3 loop: CAWSYTGTEQYF. CDR3 bases: TGTGCCTGGAGTTACACAGGGACAGAGCAGTACTTC.

The CDR3 region has the DNA TGCAGTGCTAGGGACGCGAGGGGCGGCTACACCTTC. Translated: CSARDARGGYTF. This chain uses TRBV20-1 with TRBJ1-2; tentative D call: TRBD1 (5 bases). The CDR3 runs 12 residues. CDR1 and CDR2 (germline): DFQATT, SNEGSKA (reference sequence). V was cut by 3 bases and J by 8 bases, with 13 bases left in between.

This clonotype was detected ten times or more. The chain employs TRBV10-3 and TRBJ2-7; 7 nucleotides agree with TRBD1. The V gene end was trimmed by 10 bases and the J gene end by 3 bases; junction bases not matched to a gene: 6. The CDR3 covers 12 residues. Germline V gene sequence: CDR1 ENHRY, CDR2 SYGVKD. CDR3: CATSGTDYEQYF. As DNA, the CDR3 is TGTGCCACCTCCGGGACAGACTACGAGCAGTACTTC.

V gene TRBV5-1 combines with J gene TRBJ1-4; D may be TRBD1 (6 bases). With 4 bases removed from V and 10 bases from J, the gap between germline ends came to 14 bases. The CDR3 sequence is 13 residues long. CDR1 is SGHRS, CDR2 YFSETQ, per germline. The chain's CDR3 is CASSETGMGKLFF. For the CDR3, the DNA is TGCGCCAGCAGCGAGACAGGAATGGGAAAACTGTTTTTT.

V is TRBV7-9 and J is TRBJ2-5; D is perhaps TRBD1 or TRBD2 (5 bases each). V was cut by 5 bases and J by 1 base, with 11 bases left in between. The CDR3 has 14 amino acids. The germline gives CDR1 SEHNR, CDR2 FQNEAQ (reference sequence). The CDR3 here is CASSTPGPQETQYF. DNA of the CDR3: TGTGCCAGCAGCACCCCGGGGCCCCAAGAGACCCAGTACTTC.

The chain joins TRBV20-1 to TRBJ1-4, with 10 nucleotides matching TRBD1. The CDR3 is made up of 12 amino acids. The germline V gene has CDR1 DFQATT and CDR2 SNEGSKA (reference sequence). V was pared by 7 bases and J by 8 bases, with 4 bases of the junction left unmatched. The CDR3, as DNA: TGCAGTGGGACAGGGGGTGGGGAAAAACTGTTTTTT. Protein: CSGTGGGEKLFF.

This clonotype was seen repeatedly, ten times or more. The rearrangement uses TRBV20-1 and TRBJ2-1; TRBD2 might be the D (5 bases). Germline CDR1 and CDR2: DFQATT and SNEGSKA (reference sequence). The CDR3 sequence is 13 residues long. The V and J ends lost 1 base and 6 bases respectively, with 10 bases between them. The CDR3 here is CSARVEVGNEQFF. In nucleotides, the CDR3 is TGCAGTGCTAGAGTGGAGGTTGGCAATGAGCAGTTCTTC.

This chain links TRBV20-1 with TRBJ2-5; 9 bases align to TRBD2. CDR3 size: 18 residues. Looked up from germline, CDR1 is DFQATT and CDR2 is SNEGSKA (reference sequence). Trimming cost V 0 bases and J 4 bases; bases outside gene matches: 15. Here the CDR3 DNA reads TGCAGTGCTAGAGATTTGCTAGCGGGGTTCAATGCGGGAGAGACCCAGTACTTC. Amino acids: CSARDLLAGFNAGETQYF.

In its sample, this clonotype was seen a few times. The gene calls are TRBV20-1 and TRBJ2-3, with 11 bases fitting TRBD2. Germline assignment: CDR1 DFQATT and CDR2 SNEGSKA (reference sequence). The CDR3 is 18 amino acids. After removal of 3 bases from V and 4 bases from J, the junction contained 15 bases not matched to a gene. The CDR3 nucleotides read TGCAGTGCTAGCATTTTTGGGTTGACTAGCGGGAATGCAGATACGCAGTATTTT. The encoded protein is CSASIFGLTSGNADTQYF.

The J gene is TRBJ1-5, the V gene TRBV15; TRBD1 matches 9 bases. The CDR3 is 14 amino acids. J was trimmed by 4 bases and V by 3 bases; bases with no gene match: 1. Germline lookup yields CDR1 LNHNV and CDR2 YYDKDF (reference sequence). The CDR3 region is CATSSGQGNQPQHF. CDR3 sequence (DNA): TGTGCCACCAGCAGCGGACAGGGGAATCAGCCCCAGCATTTT.

For this clonotype: A clone one base away is much larger, so this may be a read error. The chain uses TRBV25-1 and TRBJ2-7, with 7 bases fitting TRBD2. Losses at the gene ends were 2 bases for V and 10 bases for J; bases not matched to a gene: 14. This CDR3 spans 15 amino acids. From germline, CDR1 is MGHDK and CDR2 SYGVNS. CDR3 in amino acids: CASSEGLVGTSFQYF. CDR3 coding DNA: TGTGCCAGCAGTGAAGGACTAGTGGGGACCTCCTTCCAGTACTTC.

V is TRBV7-2 and J is TRBJ2-2; D not resolved. This CDR3 is 11 amino acids long. CDR1 is SGHTA, CDR2 FQGNSA, per germline. Trimming removed 4 bases at V and 9 bases at J, with 6 bases between. The CDR3 reads CASSSLRELFF. In DNA form, the CDR3 reads TGTGCCAGCAGCTCCCTGAGGGAGCTGTTTTTT.

This clonotype appeared a few times. The rearrangement joins TRBV6-6 to TRBJ2-1; 7 bases line up with TRBD1. The V and J ends lost 5 bases and 3 bases, in that order; junction bases with no gene match: 10. CDR3 size: 16 residues. Germline CDR1 reads MNHNY; CDR2 reads SVGAGI (reference sequence). CDR3 sequence: CASSHGGTENYNEQFF. Here the CDR3 DNA reads TGTGCCAGCAGTCATGGTGGGACAGAAAACTACAATGAGCAGTTCTTC.